The 16 T cell receptor beta chains reported below all come from one sample, sequenced in a study of T cell repertoires in cytomegalovirus infection (dated by TCRdb to about 2019). The reads were generated on an Illumina HiSeq 1500. TCRdb itself trimmed the public reads at Q25 with fastp, ran MiXCR and retained productive beta chains. Each record represents a unique CDR3 protein, reported with the most common genes and DNA among its rows. Counted in this sample were some 240,000 distinct CDR3 sequences; about 15% of them appeared once. The ten most abundant clones make up roughly 50% of the sample. Input material: CD8+ T cells from PBMCs. The receptors were gathered from a human donor in good health (CMV status not recorded). Some clones in this sample may be carry-over from other donors' samples.

The chain employs TRBV2 and TRBJ2-5, with D possibly matching TRBD2 (5 bases). V dropped 5 bases and J dropped 3 bases, with 16 bases sitting between them. The CDR3 is 15 residues long. Germline CDR1 and CDR2: SNHLY and FYNNEI. As DNA, the CDR3 is TGTGCCAGCAGTCGGTTCAGGAAGGGAGAAGAGACCCAGTACTTC. Translated, it gives CASSRFRKGEETQYF.

This clonotype has a count of ten or more. V usage is TRBV10-3 and J usage is TRBJ1-1; 7 bases line up with TRBD1. The ends lost 5 bases at V and 1 base at J; junction bases unmatched: 4. Germline V CDR1 and CDR2: ENHRY, SYGVKD. The CDR3 has 14 amino acids. CDR3 protein: CAISSGTANTEAFF. CDR3 nucleotide sequence: TGTGCCATCAGTTCGGGGACAGCGAACACTGAAGCTTTCTTT.

This clonotype was counted at least ten times. This chain links TRBV28 with TRBJ2-1; D not certain. Looked up from germline, CDR1 is MDHEN and CDR2 is SYDVKM. This CDR3 region has 15 residues. Trimming left V 3 bases short and J 5 bases short, with 14 bases between. The CDR3 DNA is TGTGCCAGCAGTTTCATTAGGGATACGCACAATGAGCAGTTCTTC. Protein sequence: CASSFIRDTHNEQFF.

The sample holds many counts of this clonotype. The chain recombines TRBV7-6 with TRBJ1-1; D gene ambiguous. Trimming left V 5 bases short and J 5 bases short, with 15 bases between. The germline CDR1 and CDR2 sequences are SGHVS and FNYEAQ. This CDR3 comprises 14 residues. CDR3 amino acids: CASSPGGIGTEAFF. The CDR3 DNA reads TGTGCCAGCAGCCCCGGCGGCATCGGGACTGAAGCTTTCTTT.

This chain connects TRBV29-1 to TRBJ2-1, with D tentatively TRBD2 (6 bases). The CDR3 runs to 12 residues. Trimming stripped 7 bases from V and 8 bases from J, with 15 bases between. CDR1 is SQVTM and CDR2 is ANQGSEA in the germline V gene. The CDR3 nucleotides read TGCAGCGCCGCTCAGGGAGGCGATGAGCAGTTCTTC. Amino acid sequence: CSAAQGGDEQFF.

Ten or more counts support this clonotype. The junction departs from the called germline gene at one end, perhaps through a read error. The V gene is TRBV6-2 or TRBV6-3, the J gene TRBJ2-1; D may be TRBD1 or TRBD2 (7 bases each). Germline V CDR1 and CDR2: MNHEY, SVGEGT. The CDR3 covers 14 residues. DNA for the CDR3: TGTGCCAGCAGTGATACAGGGGACTACGATGAGCAGTTCTTC. This translates into CASSDTGDYDEQFF.

The chain joins TRBV4-1 to TRBJ2-7; D not resolved. From germline, CDR1 is MGHRA and CDR2 YSYEKL. This CDR3 region has 16 residues. The V gene lost 2 bases and the J gene lost 2 bases, with 16 bases spanning the gap. CDR3 in amino acids: CASSQSRTLITYEQYF. In DNA form, the CDR3 reads TGCGCCAGCAGCCAATCCAGGACCCTGATCACCTACGAGCAGTACTTC.

V is TRBV6-2 or TRBV6-3 and J is TRBJ2-2, with 12 bases fitting TRBD2. J lost 4 bases, V lost 7 bases, and 13 bases had no gene match. CDR1 MNHEY and CDR2 SVGEGT come from the germline V gene. This CDR3 has 18 amino acids. The CDR3 protein is CASIDGLAGILLTGELFF. CDR3 in DNA: TGTGCCAGCATCGACGGACTAGCGGGGATCCTACTCACCGGGGAGCTGTTTTTT.

This clonotype has more than one count but fewer than ten. V is TRBV28 and J is TRBJ2-2; D is possibly TRBD1 or TRBD2 (6 bases each). V was cut by 8 bases and J by 1 base, with 20 bases left in between. CDR1 is MDHEN, CDR2 SYDVKM, per germline. The length of the CDR3 is 17 residues. DNA for the CDR3: TGTGCCAGCCACCCCGAGGGGGGCCGGATGAACACCGGGGAGCTGTTTTTT. Amino acids: CASHPEGGRMNTGELFF.

The V gene is TRBV4-1, the J gene TRBJ2-1, with D possibly matching TRBD2 (5 bases). Trimming took off 0 bases at V and 0 bases at J, with 6 bases between the two ends. In germline, CDR1 is MGHRA, CDR2 YSYEKL. This CDR3 is built from 15 residues. This CDR3 is CASSQDGSSYNEQFF. The CDR3 DNA reads TGCGCCAGCAGCCAAGATGGGAGCTCCTACAATGAGCAGTTCTTC.

The chain combines TRBV6-5 with TRBJ2-7; 10 nucleotides agree with TRBD2. The CDR3 runs to 18 residues. Germline loops: CDR1 MNHEY, CDR2 SVGAGI. The J segment lost 1 base and the V segment lost 4 bases, leaving 13 bases of the junction unmatched. In nucleotides, the CDR3 is TGTGCCAGCAGTTTCTCCTACACCGGGACTAGCGAATCCTACGAGCAGTACTTC. This encodes CASSFSYTGTSESYEQYF.

In this sample, this clonotype turned up a few times. The rearrangement links TRBV20-1 to TRBJ2-2; 13 nucleotides line up with TRBD2. The ends lost 0 bases at V and 3 bases at J; junction bases unmatched: 1. This CDR3 comprises 16 residues. Germline CDR1 DFQATT, CDR2 SNEGSKA (reference sequence). The CDR3 DNA sequence: TGCAGTGCTAGAGATGGGACTAGCGGGGACACCGGGGAGCTGTTTTTT. It yields the protein CSARDGTSGDTGELFF.

This clonotype has just a few counts. The rearrangement uses TRBV5-1 and TRBJ2-7, with D possibly matching TRBD2 (6 bases). This CDR3 is built from 13 residues. Trimming shortened V by 4 bases and J by 7 bases, and 15 bases separated the two germline ends. From germline, CDR1 is SGHRS and CDR2 YFSETQ. CDR3 nucleotides: TGCGCCAGCAGCCCATTCGGGGGTTGGGAGCAGTACTTC. Translating gives CASSPFGGWEQYF.

The table lists this clonotype with many counts. The chain joins TRBV6-2 or TRBV6-3 to TRBJ2-6, with TRBD1 matching over 7 bases. This CDR3 spans 19 amino acids. The V and J ends lost 3 bases and 0 bases, in that order; junction bases with no gene match: 11. Germline-derived CDR1 and CDR2 are MNHEY and SVGEGT. CDR3 residues: CASSYVPGQASSGANVLTF. The CDR3, as DNA: TGTGCCAGCAGTTATGTCCCTGGACAGGCAAGCTCTGGGGCCAACGTCCTGACTTTC.

This chain uses TRBV4-2 with TRBJ1-2; no clear D gene. The CDR3 runs 18 residues. Between the trimmed V and J ends, which lost 0 bases and 7 bases, there was a span of 24 bases. CDR1 LGHNA and CDR2 YNFKEQ come from the germline V gene. The CDR3 DNA sequence: TGTGCCAGCAGCCAAGAAGAGTGGAACAGCCCTACCCCGGGTGGCTACACCTTC. This codes for CASSQEEWNSPTPGGYTF.

The chain couples TRBV6-2 or TRBV6-3 to TRBJ1-4; D gene ambiguous. The V end lost 7 bases, the J end lost 8 bases, and 17 bases lay between the germline ends. CDR1 is MNHEY, CDR2 SVGEGT, per germline. The CDR3 runs 14 residues. The CDR3 DNA follows: TGTGCCAGCAACCATGAAGGGCCCGGAGAAAAACTGTTTTTT. It encodes CASNHEGPGEKLFF.